Described below is a single T cell receptor beta chain sequence and its context. This CDR3 comprises 11 residues. Deletions cut 7 bases from V and 9 bases from J, with 13 bases between. Germline V gene sequence: CDR1 SNHLY, CDR2 FYNNEI. This record belongs to a study of blood T cell repertoires in COVID-19. As for the study in general: Whether acute or convalescent, the COVID-19 samples came from the United States, Italy and Spain. T cells, B-cell-depleted T cells, or PBMCs provided the cDNA or gDNA that served as material.

Seattle's cohort entered during active infection and was followed longitudinally. The data were produced by immunoSEQ multiplex PCR, yet TCRdb's version contains in-frame clones alone and is incomplete. The sample includes around 260,000 clones, over 80% of them seen just once. The origin of this receptor is a woman in her 70s with COVID-19, enrolled during active disease. Sequences were obtained from peripheral blood. The chain recombines TRBV2 with TRBJ2-7, with D unresolved. Here the CDR3 DNA reads TGTGCCAGCACGGCGGAAGTTGGGCAGTACTTC. Its protein product is CASTAEVGQYF.